This T cell receptor (beta chain) stems from a study of regulatory T cells in long-lasting Graves disease. Findings of the study overall: A greater number of public clonotypes (fewer than 3,000) was shared by persistent patients than by new patients (approximately 1,000).

Time point specified: persistent/refractory GD, antithyroid drugs over 5 years with positive TRAb. The TCR library used RNA extracted from PBMCs. The patient group derived from an endocrinology department in Xi'an, China. The sample holds many counts of this clonotype. What it binds is not known. The authors built TCR beta libraries using iRepertoire HTBI primers and Arm-PCR of CDR3 regions. TCRdb re-analysed the multiplex PCR reads in MiXCR, keeping a single row per CDR3 protein. The sample consists of roughly 360,000 distinct CDR3 sequences, roughly 20% of them appearing once. This material consisted of peripheral blood mononuclear cells (PBMCs), taken when the disease was refractory, from a patient treated with antithyroid drugs. This receptor was identified in a woman in her thirties or forties with Graves disease.

In nucleotides, the CDR3 is TGTGCCAGCAGCCCTCTGGACGGGACTTTTAACACCGGGGAGCTGTTTTTT. This translates into CASSPLDGTFNTGELFF. The rearrangement uses TRBV28 and TRBJ2-2, with D possibly being TRBD2 (6 bases). V lost 6 bases and J lost 2, with 19 bases in between. This CDR3 region has 17 residues. Germline CDR1 and CDR2: MDHEN and SYDVKM.